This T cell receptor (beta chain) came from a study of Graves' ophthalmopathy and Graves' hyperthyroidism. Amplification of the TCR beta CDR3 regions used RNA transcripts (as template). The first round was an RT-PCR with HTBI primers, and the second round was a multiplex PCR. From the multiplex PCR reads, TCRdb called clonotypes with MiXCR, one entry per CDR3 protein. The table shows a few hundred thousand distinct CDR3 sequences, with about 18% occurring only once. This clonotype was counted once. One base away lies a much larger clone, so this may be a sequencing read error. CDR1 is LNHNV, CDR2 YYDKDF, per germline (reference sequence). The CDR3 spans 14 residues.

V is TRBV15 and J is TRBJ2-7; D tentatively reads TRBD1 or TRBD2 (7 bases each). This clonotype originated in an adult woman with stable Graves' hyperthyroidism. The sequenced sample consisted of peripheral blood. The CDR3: CAASRDSGGGEQYF. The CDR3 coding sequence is TGTGCCGCCAGCAGAGATTCAGGGGGAGGGGAGCAGTACTTC.